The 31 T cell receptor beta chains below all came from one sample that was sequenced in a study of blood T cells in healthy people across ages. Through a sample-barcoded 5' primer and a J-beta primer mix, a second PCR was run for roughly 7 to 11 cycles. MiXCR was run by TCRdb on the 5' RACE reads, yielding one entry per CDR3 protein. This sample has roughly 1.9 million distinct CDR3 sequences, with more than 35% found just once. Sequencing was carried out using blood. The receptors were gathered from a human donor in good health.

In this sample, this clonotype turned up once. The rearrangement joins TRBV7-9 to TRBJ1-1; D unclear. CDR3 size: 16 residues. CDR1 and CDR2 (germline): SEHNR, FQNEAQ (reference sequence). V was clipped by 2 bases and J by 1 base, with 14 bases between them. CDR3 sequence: CASSLIVRHTNTEAFF. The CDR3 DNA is TGTGCCAGCAGCTTAATCGTCCGACACACGAACACTGAAGCTTTCTTT.

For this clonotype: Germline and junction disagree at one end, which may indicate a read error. CDR3 in DNA: TGTGCCAGCGGTTTTAGCGGGGCAGGGGGAGTCTACAATGAGCAGTTCTTC. The encoded protein is CASGFSGAGGVYNEQFF. The rearrangement joins TRBV12-3 or TRBV12-4 to TRBJ2-1, with D maybe TRBD2 (8 bases). This CDR3 region has 17 residues.

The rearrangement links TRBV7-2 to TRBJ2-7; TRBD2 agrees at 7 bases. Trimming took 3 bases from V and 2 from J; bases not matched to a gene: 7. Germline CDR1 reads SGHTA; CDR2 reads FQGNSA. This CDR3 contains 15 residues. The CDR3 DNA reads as TGTGCCAGCAGCTTCAGCCTAGCGGCCACCTACGAGCAGTACTTC. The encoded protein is CASSFSLAATYEQYF.

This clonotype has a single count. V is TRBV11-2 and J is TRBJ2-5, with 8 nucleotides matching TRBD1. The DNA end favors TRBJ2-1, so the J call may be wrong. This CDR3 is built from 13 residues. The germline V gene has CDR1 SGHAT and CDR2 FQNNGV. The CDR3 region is CASRRTGQETQFF. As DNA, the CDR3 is TGTGCCAGCAGAAGGACAGGGCAAGAGACCCAGTTCTTC.

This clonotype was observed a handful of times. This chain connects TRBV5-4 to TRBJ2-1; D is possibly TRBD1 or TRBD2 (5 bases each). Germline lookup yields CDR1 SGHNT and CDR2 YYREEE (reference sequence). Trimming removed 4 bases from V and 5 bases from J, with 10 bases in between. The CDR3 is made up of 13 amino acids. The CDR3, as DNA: TGTGCCAGCAGCCGGGACCCCGACAATGAGCAGTTCTTC. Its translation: CASSRDPDNEQFF.

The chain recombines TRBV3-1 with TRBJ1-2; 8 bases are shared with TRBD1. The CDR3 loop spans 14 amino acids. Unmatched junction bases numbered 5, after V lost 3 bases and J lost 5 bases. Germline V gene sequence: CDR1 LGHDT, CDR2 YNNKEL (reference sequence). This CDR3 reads CASSHRTGIYGYTF. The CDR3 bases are TGTGCCAGCAGCCACCGGACAGGGATATATGGCTACACCTTC.

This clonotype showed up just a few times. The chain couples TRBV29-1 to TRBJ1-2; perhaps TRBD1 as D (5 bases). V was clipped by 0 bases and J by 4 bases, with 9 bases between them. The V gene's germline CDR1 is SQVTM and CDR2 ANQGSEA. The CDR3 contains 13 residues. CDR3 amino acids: CSVEDPRAYGYTF. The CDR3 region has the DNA TGCAGCGTTGAAGATCCCAGGGCCTATGGCTACACCTTC. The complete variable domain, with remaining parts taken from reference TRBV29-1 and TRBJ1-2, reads SAVISQKPSRDICQRGTSLTIQCQVDSQVTMMFWYRQQPGQSLTLIATANQGSEATYESGFVIDKFPISRPNLTFSTLTVSNMSPEDSSIYLCSVEDPRAYGYTFGSGTRLTVV.

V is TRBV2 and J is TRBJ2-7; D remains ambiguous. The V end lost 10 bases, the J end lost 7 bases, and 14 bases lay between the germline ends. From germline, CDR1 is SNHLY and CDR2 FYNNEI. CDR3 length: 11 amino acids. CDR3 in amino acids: CATALSREQYF. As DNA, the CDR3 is TGTGCCACCGCCCTTTCGAGAGAGCAGTACTTC.

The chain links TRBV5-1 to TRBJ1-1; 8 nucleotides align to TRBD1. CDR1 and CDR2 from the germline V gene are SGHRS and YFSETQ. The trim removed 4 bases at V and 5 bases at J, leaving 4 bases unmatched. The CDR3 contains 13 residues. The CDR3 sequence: CASSPGQATEAFF. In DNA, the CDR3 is TGCGCCAGCAGCCCGGGACAGGCAACTGAAGCTTTCTTT.

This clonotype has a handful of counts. CDR3 protein: CSVLTGVRLDEQFF. As DNA, the CDR3 is TGCAGCGTTCTGACAGGGGTTCGGCTCGATGAGCAGTTCTTC. The rearrangement joins TRBV29-1 to TRBJ2-1, with 8 positions matching TRBD1. V dropped 5 bases and J dropped 8; count of bases not matched to a gene: 11. This CDR3 is built from 14 residues. Germline loops: CDR1 SQVTM, CDR2 ANQGSEA.

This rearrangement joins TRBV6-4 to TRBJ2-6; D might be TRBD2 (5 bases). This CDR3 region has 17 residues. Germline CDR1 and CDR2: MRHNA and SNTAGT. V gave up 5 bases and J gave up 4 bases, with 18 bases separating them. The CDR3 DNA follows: TGTGCCAGCAGTATGAGGGATTTACCGTCCGGGGCCAACGTCCTGACTTTC. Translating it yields CASSMRDLPSGANVLTF.

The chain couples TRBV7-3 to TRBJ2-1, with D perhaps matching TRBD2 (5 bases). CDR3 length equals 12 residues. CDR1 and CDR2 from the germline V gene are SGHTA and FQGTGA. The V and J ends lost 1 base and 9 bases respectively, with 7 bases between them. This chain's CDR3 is CASSLKGGEQFF. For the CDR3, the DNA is TGTGCCAGCAGCTTAAAAGGAGGTGAGCAGTTCTTC. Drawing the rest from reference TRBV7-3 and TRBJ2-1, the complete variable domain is GAGVSQTPSNKVTEKGKYVELRCDPISGHTALYWYRQSLGQGPEFLIYFQGTGAADDSGLPNDRFFAVRPEGSVSTLKIQRTERGDSAVYLCASSLKGGEQFFGPGTRLTVL.

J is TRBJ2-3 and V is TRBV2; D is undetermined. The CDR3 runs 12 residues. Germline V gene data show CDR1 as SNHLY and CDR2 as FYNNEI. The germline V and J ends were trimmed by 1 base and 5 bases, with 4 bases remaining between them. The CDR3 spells CASSEGEDTQYF. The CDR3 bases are TGTGCCAGCAGTGAAGGAGAAGATACGCAGTATTTT.

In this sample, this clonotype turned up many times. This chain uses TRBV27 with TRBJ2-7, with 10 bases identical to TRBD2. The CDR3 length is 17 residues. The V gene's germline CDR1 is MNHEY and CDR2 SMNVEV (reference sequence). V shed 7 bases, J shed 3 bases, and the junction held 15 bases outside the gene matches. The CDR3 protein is CASKLAGERDPYYEQYF. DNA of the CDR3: TGTGCCAGCAAGCTAGCGGGGGAACGGGACCCCTACTACGAGCAGTACTTC.

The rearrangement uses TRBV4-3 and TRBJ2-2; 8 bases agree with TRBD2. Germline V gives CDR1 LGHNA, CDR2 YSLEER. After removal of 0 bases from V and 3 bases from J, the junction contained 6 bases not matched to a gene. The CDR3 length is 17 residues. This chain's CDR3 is CASSQDLAGGYTGELFF. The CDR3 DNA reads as TGCGCCAGCAGCCAAGATCTGGCGGGGGGTTACACCGGGGAGCTGTTTTTT.

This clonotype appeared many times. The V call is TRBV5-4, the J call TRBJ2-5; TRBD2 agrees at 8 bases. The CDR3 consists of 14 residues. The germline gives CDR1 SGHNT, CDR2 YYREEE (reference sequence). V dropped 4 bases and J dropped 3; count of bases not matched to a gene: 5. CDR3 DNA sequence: TGTGCCAGCAGCAGGGGACTAGGGGAAGAGACCCAGTACTTC. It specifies CASSRGLGEETQYF.

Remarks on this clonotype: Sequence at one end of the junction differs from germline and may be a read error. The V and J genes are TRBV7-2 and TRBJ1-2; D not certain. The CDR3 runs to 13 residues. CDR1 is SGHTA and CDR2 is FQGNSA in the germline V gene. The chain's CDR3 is CAGSLDQPDGYTF. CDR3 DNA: TGTGCCGGCAGCCTAGATCAGCCGGATGGCTACACCTTC.

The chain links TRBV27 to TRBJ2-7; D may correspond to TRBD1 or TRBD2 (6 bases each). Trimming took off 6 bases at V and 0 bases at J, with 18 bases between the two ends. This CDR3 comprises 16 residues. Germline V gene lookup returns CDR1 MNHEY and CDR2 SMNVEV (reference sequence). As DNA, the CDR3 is TGTGCCAGCAGCCTTAGAGGGGGGAGAAACTCCTACGAGCAGTACTTC. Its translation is CASSLRGGRNSYEQYF.

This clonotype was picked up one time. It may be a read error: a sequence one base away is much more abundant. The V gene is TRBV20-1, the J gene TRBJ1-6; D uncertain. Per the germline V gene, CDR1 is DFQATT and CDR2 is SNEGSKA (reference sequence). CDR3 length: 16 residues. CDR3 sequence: CSARGFPGSDNSPIHF. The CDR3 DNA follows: TGCAGTGCTAGAGGCTTCCCCGGGTCCGATAATTCACCCATCCACTTT.

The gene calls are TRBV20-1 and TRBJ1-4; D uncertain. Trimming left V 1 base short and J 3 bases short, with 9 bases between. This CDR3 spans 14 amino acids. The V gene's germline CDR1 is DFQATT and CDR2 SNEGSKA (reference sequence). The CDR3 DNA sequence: TGCAGTGCTAGAGTTACGAGGGCTAATGAAAAACTGTTTTTT. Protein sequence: CSARVTRANEKLFF.

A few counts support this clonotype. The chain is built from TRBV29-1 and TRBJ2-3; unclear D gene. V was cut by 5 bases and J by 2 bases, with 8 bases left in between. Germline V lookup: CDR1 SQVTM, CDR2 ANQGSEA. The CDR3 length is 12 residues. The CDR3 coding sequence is TGCAGCGTTCGGACCGTCACAGATACGCAGTATTTT. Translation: CSVRTVTDTQYF.

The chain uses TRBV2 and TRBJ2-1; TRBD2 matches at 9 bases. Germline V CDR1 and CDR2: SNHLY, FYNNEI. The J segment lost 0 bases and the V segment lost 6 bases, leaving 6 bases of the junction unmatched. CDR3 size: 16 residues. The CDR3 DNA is TGTGCCAGCAGGGTAGCGGGGGCAGGCTCCTACAATGAGCAGTTCTTC. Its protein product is CASRVAGAGSYNEQFF.

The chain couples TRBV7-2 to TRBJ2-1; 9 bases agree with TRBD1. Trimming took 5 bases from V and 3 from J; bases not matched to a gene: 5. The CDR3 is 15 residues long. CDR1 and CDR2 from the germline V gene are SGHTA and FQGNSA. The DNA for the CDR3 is TGTGCCAGCAGCAGCCGGACAGGGGTCTACAATGAGCAGTTCTTC. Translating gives CASSSRTGVYNEQFF.

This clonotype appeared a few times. The chain's CDR3 is CASSSGPGYYEQYF. The CDR3 DNA sequence: TGCGCCAGCAGCAGCGGTCCGGGGTACTACGAGCAGTACTTC. The V call is TRBV5-1, the J call TRBJ2-7; D is possibly TRBD2 (5 bases). From germline, CDR1 is SGHRS and CDR2 YFSETQ. This CDR3 region has 14 residues. V shed 4 bases and J shed 3 bases, with 14 bases lying between them. The complete variable domain, with remaining parts taken from reference TRBV5-1 and TRBJ2-7, reads KAGVTQTPRYLIKTRGQQVTLSCSPISGHRSVSWYQQTPGQGLQFLFEYFSETQRNKGNFPGRFSGRQFSNSRSEMNVSTLELGDSALYLCASSSGPGYYEQYFGPGTRLTVT.

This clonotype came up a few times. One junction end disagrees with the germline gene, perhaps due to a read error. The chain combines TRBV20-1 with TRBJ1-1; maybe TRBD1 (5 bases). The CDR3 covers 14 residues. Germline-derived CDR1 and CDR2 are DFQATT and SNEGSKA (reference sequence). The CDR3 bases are TGCAGGGCTAGAGTTACAGGACGGAACACTGAAGCTTTCTTT. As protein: CRARVTGRNTEAFF.

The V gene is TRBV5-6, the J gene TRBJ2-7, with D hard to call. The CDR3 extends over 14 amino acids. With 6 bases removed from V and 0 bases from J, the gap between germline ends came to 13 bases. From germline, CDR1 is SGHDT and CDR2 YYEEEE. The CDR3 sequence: CASTTIHSSYEQYF. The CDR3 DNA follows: TGTGCCAGCACTACAATACACAGCTCCTACGAGCAGTACTTC.

The CDR3 coding sequence is TGCGCCAGCAGCTTGGTTCCGGGACAGGGCTATGGCTACACCTTC. It specifies CASSLVPGQGYGYTF. This chain uses TRBV5-1 with TRBJ1-2; 9 positions agree with TRBD1. J gave up 4 bases and V 0 bases, and 4 bases lay outside the gene matches. Germline CDR1 and CDR2: SGHRS and YFSETQ. The CDR3 has 15 residues. The complete variable domain, with remaining parts taken from reference TRBV5-1 and TRBJ1-2, reads KAGVTQTPRYLIKTRGQQVTLSCSPISGHRSVSWYQQTPGQGLQFLFEYFSETQRNKGNFPGRFSGRQFSNSRSEMNVSTLELGDSALYLCASSLVPGQGYGYTFGSGTRLTVV.

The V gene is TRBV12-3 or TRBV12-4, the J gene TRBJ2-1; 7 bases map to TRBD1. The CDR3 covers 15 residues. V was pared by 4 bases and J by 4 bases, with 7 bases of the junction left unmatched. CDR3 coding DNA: TGTGCCAGCAGTTCGAAGGGGGCGCGGTACAATGAGCAGTTCTTC. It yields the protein CASSSKGARYNEQFF.

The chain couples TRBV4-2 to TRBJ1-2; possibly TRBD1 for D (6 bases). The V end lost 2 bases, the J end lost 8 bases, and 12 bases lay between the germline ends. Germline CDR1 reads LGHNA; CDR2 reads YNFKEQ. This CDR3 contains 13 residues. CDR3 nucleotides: TGTGCCAGCAGCCAAAACAGGGCAGACGGCTACACCTTC. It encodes CASSQNRADGYTF.

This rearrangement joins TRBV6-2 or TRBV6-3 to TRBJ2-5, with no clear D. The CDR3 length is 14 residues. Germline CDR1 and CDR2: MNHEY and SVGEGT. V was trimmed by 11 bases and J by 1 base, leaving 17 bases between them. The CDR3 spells CAARQRPSQETQYF. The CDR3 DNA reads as TGTGCCGCTAGACAAAGGCCGTCCCAAGAGACCCAGTACTTC.

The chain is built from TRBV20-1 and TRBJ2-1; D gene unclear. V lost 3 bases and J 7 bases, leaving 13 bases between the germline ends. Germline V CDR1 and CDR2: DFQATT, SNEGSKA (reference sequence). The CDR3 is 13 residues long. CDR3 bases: TGCAGTGCTAGTTATGACATTAAGAATGAGCAGTTCTTC. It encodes CSASYDIKNEQFF.